This record looks at one TCR beta chain sequence and its context. Produced via immunoSEQ multiplex PCR; TCRdb's table is partial and in-frame only. Of 150,000 or so clones in the sample, over 85% are singletons; the top ten hold under 7%. This sample stems from a study of control samples from healthy donors and cancer patients. Germline V CDR1 and CDR2: KGHSH, LQKENI. Trimming removed 3 bases from V and 10 bases from J; junction bases left unmatched: 8. The CDR3 contains 16 residues. This chain joins TRBV18 and TRBJ2-1, with 14 bases matching TRBD2. This receptor was identified in a man younger than 35 in good health. The material sequenced was blood. CDR3 sequence (DNA): TGTGCCAGCTCACCCACCGGGACTAGCGGGAGTTGGGAGCAGTTCTTC. Amino acid sequence: CASSPTGTSGSWEQFF. Using reference TRBV18 and TRBJ2-1 for the parts outside the CDR3, the full variable domain is NAGVMQNPRHLVRRRGQEARLRCSPMKGHSHVYWYRQLPEEGLKFMVYLQKENIIDESGMPKERFSAEFPKEGPSILRIQQVVRGDSAAYFCASSPTGTSGSWEQFFGPGTRLTVL.